This T cell receptor beta chain was captured in a study of cytomegalovirus exposure and HLA in healthy donors. Notes on the study in general: When a later analysis compared HLA-associated TCR beta chains with equally common others, the HLA-associated chains turned out to be more clonally expanded and to have lower generation probabilities.

In the case of this clone: Its antigen is still unknown.

With 60 Vbeta and 13 Jbeta primers, the PCR was carried out. Assay used: immunoSEQ multiplex PCR; TCRdb lists only in-frame clones, some missing. The sample shows around 130,000 clones, around 85% of them seen only once. The CDR3 loop spans 15 amino acids. Trimming cost V 2 bases and J 1 base; bases outside gene matches: 2. The germline V gene has CDR1 ENHRY and CDR2 SYGVKD. The TCR originated in a boy between 10 and 17 years old in good health and CMV-seronegative. The specimen was PBMCs. The chain uses TRBV10-3 and TRBJ1-1; the match to TRBD1 covers 9 bases. Here the CDR3 reads CAISEKGQGNTEAFF. The CDR3 DNA reads as TGTGCCATCAGTGAGAAGGGACAGGGGAACACTGAAGCTTTCTTT.